The rows below give T cell receptor beta chains drawn from one sample of a study of T cell changes during pregnancy in multiple sclerosis. Only in-frame clones appear in the TCRdb table, and some are missing; sequencing was by immunoSEQ multiplex PCR. The table lists about 40,000 clones, over 70% of them singletons. Material: peripheral blood, obtained in the first trimester of pregnancy. These receptor sequences come from a female donor in good health, enrolled as a control in a pregnancy study. Each CDR3 is given with its conserved first and last residue. Fields, in order: D gene, clone size, J gene, V gene, CDR3 DNA, CDR3 protein. A D gene is named only where the DNA matches it firmly. Size tells how often a clone was seen (once, few, many) or the class of an expanded clone, and some rows leave it out.

d_call: TRBD2
clone_size: NA
j_call: TRBJ2-1
v_call: TRBV2
cdr3_nt: TGTGCCAGCAGTGATCTCCCGGGACTAGCGGGAATTAATGAGCAGTTCTTC
cdr3_aa: CASSDLPGLAGINEQFF

d_call: TRBD2
clone_size: NA
j_call: TRBJ2-1
v_call: TRBV6-4
cdr3_nt: TGTGCCAGCAGTGCACTAGCGGGATCCTCCAATGAGCAGTTCTTC
cdr3_aa: CASSALAGSSNEQFF

d_call: NA
clone_size: NA
j_call: TRBJ2-7
v_call: TRBV6-5
cdr3_nt: TGTGCCATCTCACTCTACGAGCAGTACTTC
cdr3_aa: CAISLYEQYF

d_call: NA
clone_size: NA
j_call: TRBJ1-1
v_call: TRBV4-3
cdr3_nt: TGCGCCAGCAGCCAAGAGGCGGTTGGGGGGATAACTGAAGCTTTCTTT
cdr3_aa: CASSQEAVGGITEAFF

d_call: NA
clone_size: NA
j_call: TRBJ2-2
v_call: TRBV6-4
cdr3_nt: TGTGCCAGCAGTGACGGGGGGTACACCGGGGAGCTGTTTTTT
cdr3_aa: CASSDGGYTGELFF

d_call: TRBD1
clone_size: NA
j_call: TRBJ1-1
v_call: TRBV12-5
cdr3_nt: TGTGCTAGTGGTTTGGTAATAAGGCAGGGGGTAAATGAAGCTTTCTTT
cdr3_aa: CASGLVIRQGVNEAFF

d_call: TRBD2
clone_size: NA
j_call: TRBJ2-3
v_call: TRBV10-1
cdr3_nt: TGCGCCAGCACTAGCGGACCCACAGATACGCAGTATTTT
cdr3_aa: CASTSGPTDTQYF

d_call: TRBD1
clone_size: NA
j_call: TRBJ1-1
v_call: TRBV6-6
cdr3_nt: TGTGCCAGCAGTCCCAGGGACAGAATAAACACTGAAGCTTTCTTT
cdr3_aa: CASSPRDRINTEAFF

d_call: TRBD1
clone_size: NA
j_call: TRBJ1-2
v_call: TRBV28
cdr3_nt: TGTGCCAGCAGTTTAACGACAGGGAGCTATGGCTACACCTTC
cdr3_aa: CASSLTTGSYGYTF

d_call: NA
clone_size: NA
j_call: TRBJ2-7
v_call: TRBV11-2
cdr3_nt: TGTGCCAGCAGCTTAGGGGGGCCCGAGCAGTACTTC
cdr3_aa: CASSLGGPEQYF

d_call: TRBD1
clone_size: few
j_call: TRBJ1-1
v_call: TRBV25-1
cdr3_nt: TGTGCCAGCATCCCTGGGACAGGGGGCACTGAAGCTTTCTTT
cdr3_aa: CASIPGTGGTEAFF

d_call: TRBD1
clone_size: NA
j_call: TRBJ1-2
v_call: TRBV6-1
cdr3_nt: TGTGCCAGCTACCAGGACAGGGGTTCTAGTGGCTACACCTTC
cdr3_aa: CASYQDRGSSGYTF

d_call: TRBD1
clone_size: once
j_call: TRBJ1-2
v_call: TRBV19
cdr3_nt: TGTGCCAGTAGCCAGGGGGCTGACTATGGCTACACCTTC
cdr3_aa: CASSQGADYGYTF

d_call: NA
clone_size: NA
j_call: TRBJ1-1
v_call: TRBV29-1
cdr3_nt: TGCAGCTTCAGGGCCGGCCTGGGGGGCACTGAAGCTTTCTTT
cdr3_aa: CSFRAGLGGTEAFF

d_call: TRBD1
clone_size: NA
j_call: TRBJ1-4
v_call: TRBV2
cdr3_nt: TGTGCCAGCACCCGGGGCGGACAGGGGGAAGAAAAACTGTTTTTT
cdr3_aa: CASTRGGQGEEKLFF

d_call: TRBD1
clone_size: NA
j_call: TRBJ2-2
v_call: TRBV2
cdr3_nt: TGTGCCAGCATGCGAGGAGACAGGGTGACCGGGGAGCTGTTTTTT
cdr3_aa: CASMRGDRVTGELFF

d_call: NA
clone_size: few
j_call: TRBJ1-1
v_call: TRBV6-5
cdr3_nt: TGTGCCAGCAGTGGGAGTGGTACCAAAGCTTTCTTT
cdr3_aa: CASSGSGTKAFF

d_call: TRBD2
clone_size: NA
j_call: TRBJ2-1
v_call: TRBV11-3
cdr3_nt: TGTGCCAGCAGCGTCACCGGGACTAGCGGGGCAAGGGAGCAGTTCTTC
cdr3_aa: CASSVTGTSGAREQFF

d_call: NA
clone_size: NA
j_call: TRBJ2-1
v_call: TRBV15
cdr3_nt: TGTGCCACCAGCAGAGATCGCGATCACAGTGAGCAGTTCTTC
cdr3_aa: CATSRDRDHSEQFF

d_call: NA
clone_size: NA
j_call: TRBJ1-6
v_call: TRBV4-2
cdr3_nt: TGTGCCAGCAGCCAAGAAAGGCAGGTTAATTCACCCCTCCACTTT
cdr3_aa: CASSQERQVNSPLHF

d_call: NA
clone_size: once
j_call: TRBJ1-2
v_call: TRBV5-4
cdr3_nt: TGTGCCAGCAGCTTGGAACCAGCCCCAGGGAAATATGGCTACACCTTC
cdr3_aa: CASSLEPAPGKYGYTF

d_call: TRBD1
clone_size: NA
j_call: TRBJ1-5
v_call: TRBV6-1
cdr3_nt: TGTGCCAGCAGTGAAGTATACAGGGGCGGGAATCAGCCCCAGCATTTT
cdr3_aa: CASSEVYRGGNQPQHF

d_call: NA
clone_size: NA
j_call: TRBJ1-6
v_call: TRBV5-6
cdr3_nt: TGTGCCAGCAGCCAGCCCGGGTATAATTCACCCCTCCACTTT
cdr3_aa: CASSQPGYNSPLHF

d_call: NA
clone_size: NA
j_call: TRBJ1-4
v_call: TRBV4-1
cdr3_nt: TGCGCCAGCAGCCAAGCCTCCGGAGACAGCAGTGAAAAACTGTTTTTT
cdr3_aa: CASSQASGDSSEKLFF

d_call: TRBD1
clone_size: few
j_call: TRBJ2-3
v_call: TRBV7-3
cdr3_nt: TGTGCCAGCAGCTTCGACAGGGGAAAAACAGATACGCAGTATTTT
cdr3_aa: CASSFDRGKTDTQYF

d_call: NA
clone_size: NA
j_call: TRBJ2-1
v_call: TRBV5-1
cdr3_nt: TGCGCCAGCAGCGGCCGGGACACCGGGACCAGCGGGGTTAATGAGCAGTTCTTC
cdr3_aa: CASSGRDTGTSGVNEQFF

d_call: NA
clone_size: NA
j_call: TRBJ1-6
v_call: TRBV15
cdr3_nt: TGTGCCACCAGCAGAGACCGGGAAAATTCACCCCTCCACTTT
cdr3_aa: CATSRDRENSPLHF

d_call: TRBD2
clone_size: NA
j_call: TRBJ2-3
v_call: TRBV4-3
cdr3_nt: TGCGCCAGCAGCCAAGAATCTAGCGGGGGGGTAGATACGCAGTATTTT
cdr3_aa: CASSQESSGGVDTQYF

d_call: TRBD1
clone_size: NA
j_call: TRBJ1-1
v_call: TRBV5-1
cdr3_nt: TGCGCCAGCAGCCTAGGACAGGGGATCGGTGAAGCTTTCTTT
cdr3_aa: CASSLGQGIGEAFF

d_call: NA
clone_size: NA
j_call: TRBJ2-7
v_call: TRBV7-9
cdr3_nt: TGTGCCAGCAGCTTGAGAGGAAGAAACCCCTACGAGCAGTACTTC
cdr3_aa: CASSLRGRNPYEQYF

d_call: NA
clone_size: NA
j_call: TRBJ2-7
v_call: TRBV27
cdr3_nt: TGTGCCAGCAGTTGGCAGGGGACCTACGAGCAGTACTTC
cdr3_aa: CASSWQGTYEQYF

d_call: NA
clone_size: NA
j_call: TRBJ2-6
v_call: TRBV21-1
cdr3_nt: TGTGCCAGCAGCAAAGCGATGGGACAGATCTCTGGGGCCAACGTCCTGACTTTC
cdr3_aa: CASSKAMGQISGANVLTF

d_call: TRBD2
clone_size: few
j_call: TRBJ2-7
v_call: TRBV6-1
cdr3_nt: TGTGCCAGCAGTCGGACTAGCGGGGGGGCCTACGAGCAGTACTTC
cdr3_aa: CASSRTSGGAYEQYF

d_call: TRBD1
clone_size: NA
j_call: TRBJ1-2
v_call: TRBV6-1
cdr3_nt: TGTGCCAGCACCCGGGGACAGGTCTATGGCTACACCTTC
cdr3_aa: CASTRGQVYGYTF

d_call: TRBD1
clone_size: few
j_call: TRBJ2-7
v_call: TRBV10-3
cdr3_nt: TGTGCCATCAGTGGAAATCCGACAGGGGCCTACGAGCAGTACTTC
cdr3_aa: CAISGNPTGAYEQYF

d_call: TRBD1
clone_size: NA
j_call: TRBJ2-1
v_call: TRBV10-3
cdr3_nt: TGTGCCATCACCGAAGGACAGGGTAGCTCCTACAATGAGCAGTTCTTC
cdr3_aa: CAITEGQGSSYNEQFF

d_call: TRBD2
clone_size: NA
j_call: TRBJ2-6
v_call: TRBV10-3
cdr3_nt: TGTGCCATCAGTGAAGGACTAGTGGGGCCTGGGGCCAACGTCCTGACTTTC
cdr3_aa: CAISEGLVGPGANVLTF

d_call: TRBD1
clone_size: NA
j_call: TRBJ2-5
v_call: TRBV6-5
cdr3_nt: TGTGCCAGCAGTTACGGGGACAGAAAGCAAGAGACCCAGTACTTC
cdr3_aa: CASSYGDRKQETQYF

d_call: TRBD1
clone_size: NA
j_call: TRBJ2-1
v_call: TRBV5-1
cdr3_nt: TGCGCCAGCAGCTCGGGACAGGGATACAATGAGCAGTTCTTC
cdr3_aa: CASSSGQGYNEQFF

d_call: TRBD1
clone_size: NA
j_call: TRBJ2-1
v_call: TRBV6-6
cdr3_nt: TGTGCCAGCAGTTTGGGACAGGGGGGCAATGAGCAGTTCTTC
cdr3_aa: CASSLGQGGNEQFF

d_call: NA
clone_size: NA
j_call: TRBJ1-1
v_call: TRBV15
cdr3_nt: TGTGCCACCAGCAGAGATCACGGGTCCACGGAAGCTTTCTTT
cdr3_aa: CATSRDHGSTEAFF

d_call: TRBD2
clone_size: NA
j_call: TRBJ2-1
v_call: TRBV7-3
cdr3_nt: TGTGCCAGCAGCCCCCAGGGACTAGCGGGGGGGCAGGTTGAGCAGTTCTTC
cdr3_aa: CASSPQGLAGGQVEQFF

d_call: NA
clone_size: NA
j_call: TRBJ2-3
v_call: TRBV7-2
cdr3_nt: TGTGCCAGCAACAAACTAGCAAGTGCAGATACGCAGTATTTT
cdr3_aa: CASNKLASADTQYF

d_call: TRBD2
clone_size: NA
j_call: TRBJ2-7
v_call: TRBV7-2
cdr3_nt: TGTGCCAGCAGCTACCCCCGGAAAGCGGGGAACGAGCAGTACTTC
cdr3_aa: CASSYPRKAGNEQYF

d_call: NA
clone_size: NA
j_call: TRBJ1-1
v_call: TRBV12-5
cdr3_nt: TGTGCCTCAGCCGGGAGTATTAACACTGAAGCTTTCTTT
cdr3_aa: CASAGSINTEAFF

d_call: TRBD1
clone_size: NA
j_call: TRBJ2-5
v_call: TRBV6-5
cdr3_nt: TGTGCCAGCAGGGATCGACAGGGGGCAGAGGAGACCCAGTACTTC
cdr3_aa: CASRDRQGAEETQYF

d_call: NA
clone_size: NA
j_call: TRBJ1-1
v_call: TRBV5-4
cdr3_nt: TGTGCCAGCAGCTTGGACGGTACAGGGTACACTGAAGCTTTCTTT
cdr3_aa: CASSLDGTGYTEAFF

d_call: NA
clone_size: NA
j_call: TRBJ2-5
v_call: TRBV7-9
cdr3_nt: TGTGCCAGCGGGGTCAGCGGCAAGGAGACCCAGTACTTC
cdr3_aa: CASGVSGKETQYF

d_call: NA
clone_size: NA
j_call: TRBJ1-1
v_call: TRBV27
cdr3_nt: TGTGCCAGCAGTCTGTCAGGGCCCAGTAGGACTGAAGCTTTCTTT
cdr3_aa: CASSLSGPSRTEAFF

d_call: TRBD1
clone_size: NA
j_call: TRBJ1-5
v_call: TRBV6-5
cdr3_nt: TGTGCCAGCAGACGGGACAGAAATCAGCCCCAGCATTTT
cdr3_aa: CASRRDRNQPQHF

d_call: NA
clone_size: NA
j_call: TRBJ1-4
v_call: TRBV18
cdr3_nt: TGTGCCAGCTCACCACCGATCCGATGGGGGAGGGTCAATGAAAAACTGTTTTTT
cdr3_aa: CASSPPIRWGRVNEKLFF

d_call: TRBD2
clone_size: NA
j_call: TRBJ2-7
v_call: TRBV6-1
cdr3_nt: TGTGCCAGCAGTGGCGCGGGGGGGGGCGGCCCCTACGAGCAGTACTTC
cdr3_aa: CASSGAGGGGPYEQYF

d_call: NA
clone_size: once
j_call: TRBJ2-7
v_call: TRBV4-3
cdr3_nt: TGCGCCAGCAGCCGAGGTCCTGCTGGGGCAGGGCCCTACGAGCAGTACTTC
cdr3_aa: CASSRGPAGAGPYEQYF

d_call: NA
clone_size: NA
j_call: TRBJ1-3
v_call: TRBV29-1
cdr3_nt: TGCAGCGTTGAAGACCTTACAGGGACCCGAAACACCATATATTTT
cdr3_aa: CSVEDLTGTRNTIYF

d_call: TRBD2
clone_size: NA
j_call: TRBJ2-1
v_call: TRBV6-4
cdr3_nt: TGTGCCAGCAGTAGGGGACTAGCGGGGGAGTACAATGAGCAGTTCTTC
cdr3_aa: CASSRGLAGEYNEQFF

d_call: TRBD1
clone_size: once
j_call: TRBJ2-1
v_call: TRBV4-3
cdr3_nt: TGCGCCAGCAGCCACGACAGGGGTTCCTACAATGAGCAGTTCTTC
cdr3_aa: CASSHDRGSYNEQFF

d_call: TRBD1
clone_size: NA
j_call: TRBJ1-4
v_call: TRBV28
cdr3_nt: TGTGCCAGCAGTTTCGGACAGGGCGCAACTAATGAAAAACTGTTTTTT
cdr3_aa: CASSFGQGATNEKLFF

d_call: TRBD2
clone_size: NA
j_call: TRBJ2-7
v_call: TRBV9
cdr3_nt: TGTGCCAGCAGCGTAGCTAGCGGATCCTACGAGCAGTACTTC
cdr3_aa: CASSVASGSYEQYF

d_call: NA
clone_size: NA
j_call: TRBJ2-7
v_call: TRBV7-9
cdr3_nt: TGTGCCAGCAGCTCACCGGGGGTGGGCGAGCAGTACTTC
cdr3_aa: CASSSPGVGEQYF

d_call: TRBD2
clone_size: NA
j_call: TRBJ2-3
v_call: TRBV19
cdr3_nt: TGTGCCAGTGGCTCCCTCCTAGCGGGGGGGCAAGTAACAGATACGCAGTATTTT
cdr3_aa: CASGSLLAGGQVTDTQYF